The rows below give T cell receptor beta chains drawn from one sample of a study of a mutant IDH1 vaccine in newly diagnosed glioma. No antigens are known for them. Generated by immunoSEQ multiplex PCR, the TCRdb table keeps only in-frame clones and is missing some. In the table there are around 55,000 clones, 75% to 85% of which are singletons. The sequencing here drew on PBMCs, taken from a glioma patient whose treatment included an IDH1 peptide vaccine. Receptor source: a man aged 40-49 years with glioma. CDR3s include the opening cysteine and the closing phenylalanine or tryptophan. Each record gives: CDR3 protein, CDR3 DNA, clone size, V gene, D gene, J gene. A D gene is named only where the DNA matches it firmly. Size is stated for part of the rows, as once, few or many counts, or as a class when the clone is expanded.

CDR3 protein: CASKGGGWNEQFF; CDR3 DNA: TGTGCCAGCAAGGGCGGGGGATGGAATGAGCAGTTCTTC; clone size: NA; V gene: TRBV2; D gene: TRBD2; J gene: TRBJ2-1
CDR3 protein: CASRSSRIEAYSNQPQHF; CDR3 DNA: TGTGCCAGTAGGTCGAGCCGCATAGAGGCCTATAGCAATCAGCCCCAGCATTTT; clone size: NA; V gene: TRBV19; D gene: NA; J gene: TRBJ1-5
CDR3 protein: CASSLAGVGVSSYEQYF; CDR3 DNA: TGCGCCAGCAGCTTGGCAGGGGTGGGGGTGAGCTCCTACGAGCAGTACTTC; clone size: NA; V gene: TRBV5-1; D gene: NA; J gene: TRBJ2-7
CDR3 protein: CASKRTAVGWETQYF; CDR3 DNA: TGTGCCAGCAAGCGAACGGCCGTGGGTTGGGAGACCCAGTACTTC; clone size: NA; V gene: TRBV6-5; D gene: NA; J gene: TRBJ2-5
CDR3 protein: CAWGFLGNQPQHF; CDR3 DNA: TGTGCCTGGGGCTTCTTAGGCAATCAGCCCCAGCATTTT; clone size: NA; V gene: TRBV30; D gene: NA; J gene: TRBJ1-5
CDR3 protein: CASSLRGGTSSYNSPLHF; CDR3 DNA: TGTGCCAGCAGCCTTCGGGGGGGGACTAGCTCCTATAATTCACCCCTCCACTTT; clone size: NA; V gene: TRBV2; D gene: NA; J gene: TRBJ1-6
CDR3 protein: CASSPPRDRATEAFF; CDR3 DNA: TGTGCCAGCAGTCCTCCCCGGGACAGGGCTACTGAAGCTTTCTTT; clone size: NA; V gene: TRBV25-1; D gene: TRBD1; J gene: TRBJ1-1
CDR3 protein: CASTGPMTYEQYF; CDR3 DNA: TGTGCCAGCACCGGACCGATGACCTACGAGCAGTACTTC; clone size: NA; V gene: TRBV6-1; D gene: NA; J gene: TRBJ2-7
CDR3 protein: CASSPGVGTNEKLFF; CDR3 DNA: TGTGCCAGCAGCCCCGGAGTCGGAACTAATGAAAAACTGTTTTTT; clone size: NA; V gene: TRBV9; D gene: NA; J gene: TRBJ1-4
CDR3 protein: CASSEVVTLVGYGYTF; CDR3 DNA: TGTGCCAGCAGTGAAGTCGTGACACTCGTTGGGTATGGCTACACCTTC; clone size: NA; V gene: TRBV6-1; D gene: NA; J gene: TRBJ1-2
CDR3 protein: CAWSVDAAVKYNEQFF; CDR3 DNA: TGTGCCTGGAGTGTAGATGCGGCGGTAAAGTACAATGAGCAGTTCTTC; clone size: NA; V gene: TRBV30; D gene: NA; J gene: TRBJ2-1
CDR3 protein: CASSYWGVGSGNTIYF; CDR3 DNA: TGTGCCAGCAGTTACTGGGGCGTGGGCTCTGGAAACACCATATATTTT; clone size: NA; V gene: TRBV6-5; D gene: NA; J gene: TRBJ1-3
CDR3 protein: CASSLKGQVTYEQYF; CDR3 DNA: TGTGCCAGCAGTTTAAAGGGACAGGTCACCTACGAGCAGTACTTC; clone size: NA; V gene: TRBV27; D gene: TRBD1; J gene: TRBJ2-7
CDR3 protein: CASSQDGGGLAGIYEQYF; CDR3 DNA: TGTGCCAGCAGCCAAGATGGGGGGGGACTAGCGGGGATCTACGAGCAGTACTTC; clone size: NA; V gene: TRBV4-2; D gene: TRBD2; J gene: TRBJ2-7
CDR3 protein: CASSQGRVGETQYF; CDR3 DNA: TGTGCCAGCAGCCAAGGGAGGGTCGGAGAGACCCAGTACTTC; clone size: medium-sized; V gene: TRBV4-2; D gene: NA; J gene: TRBJ2-5
CDR3 protein: CATGQYYEQYF; CDR3 DNA: TGTGCCACCGGACAGTACTACGAGCAGTACTTC; clone size: NA; V gene: TRBV2; D gene: NA; J gene: TRBJ2-7
CDR3 protein: CAWSVGTAYNSPLHF; CDR3 DNA: TGTGCCTGGAGTGTAGGAACAGCCTATAATTCACCCCTCCACTTT; clone size: NA; V gene: TRBV30; D gene: NA; J gene: TRBJ1-6
CDR3 protein: CASSLMDRAYGYTF; CDR3 DNA: TGTGCCAGCAGCTTGATGGACAGGGCCTATGGCTACACCTTC; clone size: NA; V gene: TRBV5-8; D gene: TRBD1; J gene: TRBJ1-2
CDR3 protein: CASSMDPGDYSSYEQYF; CDR3 DNA: TGTGCCAGCAGTATGGACCCAGGGGACTACAGCTCCTACGAGCAGTACTTC; clone size: NA; V gene: TRBV5-4; D gene: NA; J gene: TRBJ2-7
CDR3 protein: CASSWRQGTETQYF; CDR3 DNA: TGTGCCAGCAGCTGGAGACAGGGGACGGAGACCCAGTACTTC; clone size: NA; V gene: TRBV5-8; D gene: TRBD1; J gene: TRBJ2-5
CDR3 protein: CASSYGGLIGNTEAFF; CDR3 DNA: TGTGCCAGCAGTTACGGCGGGCTGATAGGCAACACTGAAGCTTTCTTT; clone size: NA; V gene: TRBV6-5; D gene: NA; J gene: TRBJ1-1
CDR3 protein: CASSFRTGASGNTIYF; CDR3 DNA: TGTGCCAGCAGCTTCCGGACAGGGGCCTCTGGAAACACCATATATTTT; clone size: once; V gene: TRBV5-6; D gene: TRBD1; J gene: TRBJ1-3
CDR3 protein: CSVVGRGGGTDTQYF; CDR3 DNA: TGCAGCGTTGTAGGGCGCGGGGGGGGCACAGATACGCAGTATTTT; clone size: NA; V gene: TRBV29-1; D gene: TRBD2; J gene: TRBJ2-3
CDR3 protein: CARSTVRAPSNQQYF; CDR3 DNA: TGTGCCAGAAGCACAGTCCGGGCCCCTAGCAATCAGCAGTACTTC; clone size: once; V gene: TRBV5-3; D gene: NA; J gene: TRBJ2-7
CDR3 protein: CASSVSGAWRTEAFF; CDR3 DNA: TGTGCCAGTAGTGTCTCAGGGGCATGGAGGACTGAAGCTTTCTTT; clone size: NA; V gene: TRBV19; D gene: NA; J gene: TRBJ1-1
CDR3 protein: CASSPNTHYSGNTIYF; CDR3 DNA: TGTGCCAGCTCGCCTAACACCCATTACTCTGGAAACACCATATATTTT; clone size: once; V gene: TRBV18; D gene: NA; J gene: TRBJ1-3